A selection of T cell receptor beta chains follows, all from one sample in a study of high-grade serous ovarian cancer treatment subgroups. The assay was immunoSEQ multiplex PCR, and TCRdb's table has in-frame clones only and misses some. The repertoire includes some 2,100 clones, more than 60% of them detected once, and 15% to 20% sits in the top ten. Source material: tumor tissue. Receptors were obtained from a human donor with high-grade serous ovarian cancer. Each CDR3 is given with its conserved first and last residue. D genes are given only for firm matches. Clone size appears in some rows only: once, few, many, or a class for an expanded clone.

d_call: NA
j_call: TRBJ2-1
v_call: TRBV4-2
cdr3_length: 16
clone_size: NA
cdr3_aa: CASSQVQLMESPEQFF
cdr3_nt: TGTGCCAGCAGCCAAGTGCAATTAATGGAATCCCCTGAGCAGTTCTTC

d_call: NA
j_call: TRBJ2-7
v_call: TRBV15
cdr3_length: 14
clone_size: NA
cdr3_aa: CATSSQAFLGEQYF
cdr3_nt: TGTGCCACCAGCAGCCAGGCCTTCCTCGGCGAGCAGTACTTC

d_call: TRBD1
j_call: TRBJ1-4
v_call: TRBV10-3
cdr3_length: 13
clone_size: NA
cdr3_aa: CAISGDSYEKLFF
cdr3_nt: TGTGCCATCAGCGGGGACAGCTATGAAAAACTGTTTTTT

d_call: NA
j_call: TRBJ2-2
v_call: TRBV7-2
cdr3_length: 15
clone_size: few
cdr3_aa: CASSSRTTGTGELFF
cdr3_nt: TGTGCCAGCAGCTCACGGACAACAGGGACCGGGGAGCTGTTTTTT

d_call: TRBD1
j_call: TRBJ2-1
v_call: TRBV12-5
cdr3_length: 17
clone_size: NA
cdr3_aa: CASGLPQGAGSYNEQFF
cdr3_nt: TGTGCTAGTGGTTTGCCACAGGGGGCTGGGTCCTACAATGAGCAGTTCTTC

d_call: NA
j_call: TRBJ1-6
v_call: TRBV19
cdr3_length: 15
clone_size: NA
cdr3_aa: CASSIIGTLYSPLHF
cdr3_nt: TGTGCCAGTAGTATAATTGGGACGCTTTATTCACCCCTCCACTTT

d_call: TRBD1
j_call: TRBJ2-3
v_call: TRBV7-9
cdr3_length: 15
clone_size: NA
cdr3_aa: CASSPGQGRGDTQYF
cdr3_nt: TGTGCCAGCAGCCCAGGACAGGGAAGAGGAGATACGCAGTATTTT

d_call: TRBD1
j_call: TRBJ2-2
v_call: TRBV4-3
cdr3_length: 15
clone_size: NA
cdr3_aa: CASSPRQGHTGELFF
cdr3_nt: TGCGCCAGCAGCCCCAGACAGGGCCACACCGGGGAGCTGTTTTTT

d_call: TRBD2
j_call: TRBJ2-1
v_call: TRBV9
cdr3_length: 16
clone_size: NA
cdr3_aa: CASSVSGGGFYNEQFF
cdr3_nt: TGTGCCAGCAGCGTTAGCGGGGGGGGATTCTACAATGAGCAGTTCTTC

d_call: TRBD1
j_call: TRBJ2-3
v_call: TRBV29-1
cdr3_length: 13
clone_size: NA
cdr3_aa: CSVTGTGVSPQYF
cdr3_nt: TGCAGCGTCACCGGGACAGGGGTTTCCCCGCAGTATTTT

d_call: TRBD2
j_call: TRBJ2-3
v_call: TRBV5-5
cdr3_length: 17
clone_size: once
cdr3_aa: CASSPPLTSGVGDTQYF
cdr3_nt: TGTGCCAGCAGCCCGCCCCTCACTAGCGGAGTTGGAGATACGCAGTATTTT

d_call: NA
j_call: TRBJ2-1
v_call: TRBV25-1
cdr3_length: 14
clone_size: NA
cdr3_aa: CASSELATHNEQFF
cdr3_nt: TGTGCCAGCAGTGAATTGGCTACCCACAATGAGCAGTTCTTC

d_call: TRBD1
j_call: TRBJ2-3
v_call: TRBV19
cdr3_length: 16
clone_size: NA
cdr3_aa: CASSNPGTGVSDTQYF
cdr3_nt: TGTGCCAGTAGTAACCCCGGGACAGGGGTTTCAGATACGCAGTATTTT

d_call: TRBD1
j_call: TRBJ1-2
v_call: TRBV11-1
cdr3_length: 13
clone_size: NA
cdr3_aa: CASSPQGNYGYTF
cdr3_nt: TGTGCCAGCAGCCCACAGGGGAACTATGGCTACACCTTC

d_call: TRBD1
j_call: TRBJ1-6
v_call: TRBV7-2
cdr3_length: 17
clone_size: NA
cdr3_aa: CASSLSSTGGGSSPLHF
cdr3_nt: TGTGCCAGCAGCCTAAGTTCGACAGGGGGCGGAAGTTCACCCCTCCACTTT

d_call: TRBD2
j_call: TRBJ2-1
v_call: TRBV7-9
cdr3_length: 15
clone_size: NA
cdr3_aa: CASSLVVAGDNEQFF
cdr3_nt: TGTGCCAGCAGCTTAGTGGTAGCGGGAGACAATGAGCAGTTCTTC

d_call: NA
j_call: TRBJ1-1
v_call: TRBV29-1
cdr3_length: 13
clone_size: once
cdr3_aa: CSVGPGEHTEAFF
cdr3_nt: TGCAGCGTGGGGCCAGGAGAACACACTGAAGCTTTCTTT

d_call: NA
j_call: TRBJ2-7
v_call: TRBV2
cdr3_length: 13
clone_size: NA
cdr3_aa: CASSDSGTYEQYF
cdr3_nt: TGTGCCAGCAGTGATAGTGGGACCTACGAGCAGTACTTC

d_call: NA
j_call: TRBJ1-4
v_call: TRBV10-3
cdr3_length: 19
clone_size: NA
cdr3_aa: CAISGKPGHLSATNEKLFF
cdr3_nt: TGTGCCATCAGTGGGAAGCCGGGACATCTAAGTGCAACTAATGAAAAACTGTTTTTT

d_call: TRBD2
j_call: TRBJ2-1
v_call: TRBV7-9
cdr3_length: 17
clone_size: NA
cdr3_aa: CASSAQAAGGSYNEQFF
cdr3_nt: TGTGCCAGCAGCGCCCAGGCGGCGGGGGGCTCCTACAATGAGCAGTTCTTC

d_call: TRBD2
j_call: TRBJ2-3
v_call: TRBV27
cdr3_length: 17
clone_size: NA
cdr3_aa: CASSPRTSGRASDTQYF
cdr3_nt: TGTGCCAGCAGTCCCAGGACTAGCGGGAGGGCCTCAGATACGCAGTATTTT

d_call: TRBD1
j_call: TRBJ2-5
v_call: TRBV11-3
cdr3_length: 15
clone_size: few
cdr3_aa: CASSRGQGNGETQYF
cdr3_nt: TGTGCCAGCAGCCGAGGACAGGGGAATGGAGAGACCCAGTACTTC

d_call: NA
j_call: TRBJ2-3
v_call: TRBV4-1
cdr3_length: 18
clone_size: few
cdr3_aa: CASSQDWGKSKWADTQYF
cdr3_nt: TGCGCCAGCAGCCAAGATTGGGGGAAGTCGAAATGGGCAGATACGCAGTATTTT

d_call: TRBD2
j_call: TRBJ2-1
v_call: TRBV5-4
cdr3_length: 16
clone_size: NA
cdr3_aa: CASSLFSGGGYNEQFF
cdr3_nt: TGTGCCAGCAGCTTGTTTAGCGGGGGGGGTTACAATGAGCAGTTCTTC

d_call: NA
j_call: TRBJ2-3
v_call: TRBV7-2
cdr3_length: 16
clone_size: NA
cdr3_aa: CASSRDWGLGTDTQYF
cdr3_nt: TGTGCCAGCAGCAGGGACTGGGGGCTAGGTACAGATACGCAGTATTTT

d_call: TRBD2
j_call: TRBJ2-2
v_call: TRBV5-4
cdr3_length: 16
clone_size: NA
cdr3_aa: CASSSGLAANTGELFF
cdr3_nt: TGTGCCAGCAGCTCCGGACTAGCGGCGAACACCGGGGAGCTGTTTTTT

d_call: TRBD2
j_call: TRBJ2-7
v_call: TRBV6-5
cdr3_length: 16
clone_size: NA
cdr3_aa: CASSYSWLAASYEQYF
cdr3_nt: TGTGCCAGCAGTTACTCTTGGCTAGCGGCCTCCTACGAGCAGTACTTC

d_call: NA
j_call: TRBJ1-1
v_call: TRBV19
cdr3_length: 17
clone_size: NA
cdr3_aa: CASSSAMNAHMNTEAFF
cdr3_nt: TGTGCCAGTAGTAGCGCCATGAACGCTCACATGAACACTGAAGCTTTCTTT

d_call: TRBD2
j_call: TRBJ2-7
v_call: TRBV28
cdr3_length: 14
clone_size: NA
cdr3_aa: CASSLLSGLYEQYF
cdr3_nt: TGTGCCAGCAGTTTACTTAGCGGGTTGTACGAGCAGTACTTC

d_call: NA
j_call: TRBJ2-3
v_call: TRBV7-2
cdr3_length: 16
clone_size: NA
cdr3_aa: CASSLDWGLGTDTQYF
cdr3_nt: TGTGCCAGCAGCTTAGATTGGGGGCTAGGAACAGATACGCAGTATTTT

d_call: NA
j_call: TRBJ2-5
v_call: TRBV30
cdr3_length: 15
clone_size: NA
cdr3_aa: CAWSPPVGGFETQYF
cdr3_nt: TGTGCCTGGAGTCCCCCCGTAGGAGGGTTTGAGACCCAGTACTTC

d_call: TRBD1
j_call: TRBJ2-1
v_call: TRBV7-9
cdr3_length: 16
clone_size: few
cdr3_aa: CASSRTGTGGGDEQFF
cdr3_nt: TGTGCCAGCAGCCGTACTGGGACAGGGGGCGGCGATGAGCAGTTCTTC

d_call: TRBD1
j_call: TRBJ1-4
v_call: TRBV6-6
cdr3_length: 14
clone_size: NA
cdr3_aa: CASSPGQGNEKLFF
cdr3_nt: TGTGCCAGCAGTCCGGGACAGGGTAATGAAAAACTGTTTTTT

d_call: NA
j_call: TRBJ2-2
v_call: TRBV7-3
cdr3_length: 13
clone_size: NA
cdr3_aa: CASRPGSGGELFF
cdr3_nt: TGTGCCAGCCGTCCGGGGAGCGGCGGGGAGCTGTTTTTT

d_call: NA
j_call: TRBJ2-7
v_call: TRBV6-6
cdr3_length: 13
clone_size: few
cdr3_aa: CASSYEVKYEQYF
cdr3_nt: TGTGCCAGCAGTTACGAAGTGAAATACGAGCAGTACTTC

d_call: TRBD1
j_call: TRBJ2-7
v_call: TRBV7-9
cdr3_length: 17
clone_size: NA
cdr3_aa: CASSYGTGGYRTYEQYF
cdr3_nt: TGTGCCAGCAGCTATGGGACAGGGGGATATCGGACCTACGAGCAGTACTTC

d_call: TRBD1
j_call: TRBJ1-5
v_call: TRBV27
cdr3_length: 14
clone_size: NA
cdr3_aa: CASKLGGANQPQHF
cdr3_nt: TGTGCCAGCAAGTTAGGGGGCGCGAATCAGCCCCAGCATTTT

d_call: TRBD2
j_call: TRBJ2-3
v_call: TRBV7-9
cdr3_length: 16
clone_size: NA
cdr3_aa: CASSPGTSVNTDTQYF
cdr3_nt: TGTGCCAGCAGCCCGGGGACTAGCGTTAACACAGATACGCAGTATTTT

d_call: NA
j_call: TRBJ2-5
v_call: TRBV4-3
cdr3_length: 13
clone_size: NA
cdr3_aa: CASSQEAAGTQYF
cdr3_nt: TGCGCCAGCAGCCAAGAAGCGGCGGGGACCCAGTACTTC

d_call: TRBD2
j_call: TRBJ2-5
v_call: TRBV30
cdr3_length: 15
clone_size: NA
cdr3_aa: CAWRRLAGGAETQYF
cdr3_nt: TGTGCCTGGAGGCGGCTAGCGGGGGGGGCTGAGACCCAGTACTTC

d_call: NA
j_call: TRBJ2-3
v_call: TRBV19
cdr3_length: 15
clone_size: once
cdr3_aa: CASSKQGFNLDTQYF
cdr3_nt: TGTGCCAGTAGCAAACAGGGATTCAATCTAGATACGCAGTATTTT

d_call: NA
j_call: TRBJ2-1
v_call: TRBV30
cdr3_length: 15
clone_size: few
cdr3_aa: CASAGGGGSYNEQFF
cdr3_nt: TGTGCCTCCGCTGGGGGTGGCGGCTCCTACAATGAGCAGTTCTTC

d_call: TRBD2
j_call: TRBJ2-1
v_call: TRBV29-1
cdr3_length: 19
clone_size: NA
cdr3_aa: CSVVAPAGLAGVSYNEQFF
cdr3_nt: TGCAGCGTTGTCGCGCCGGCTGGACTAGCGGGAGTCTCCTACAATGAGCAGTTCTTC

d_call: NA
j_call: TRBJ2-5
v_call: TRBV7-9
cdr3_length: 14
clone_size: few
cdr3_aa: CASSLDGGWETQYF
cdr3_nt: TGTGCCAGCAGCTTAGACGGGGGCTGGGAGACCCAGTACTTC

d_call: TRBD1
j_call: TRBJ1-4
v_call: TRBV18
cdr3_length: 14
clone_size: once
cdr3_aa: CASSPPGGREKLFF
cdr3_nt: TGTGCCAGCTCACCCCCAGGGGGACGTGAAAAACTGTTTTTT

d_call: NA
j_call: TRBJ1-1
v_call: TRBV4-1
cdr3_length: 14
clone_size: few
cdr3_aa: CASSRTGPGTEAFF
cdr3_nt: TGCGCCAGCAGCCGAACAGGGCCGGGCACTGAAGCTTTCTTT

d_call: NA
j_call: TRBJ2-7
v_call: TRBV10-3
cdr3_length: 11
clone_size: NA
cdr3_aa: CAISEIAEQYF
cdr3_nt: TGTGCCATCAGTGAGATCGCCGAGCAGTACTTC

d_call: TRBD1
j_call: TRBJ1-2
v_call: TRBV6-1
cdr3_length: 17
clone_size: NA
cdr3_aa: CASSEASSGTVGLGYTF
cdr3_nt: TGTGCCAGCAGTGAAGCCTCCTCCGGGACAGTCGGTTTGGGCTACACCTTC

d_call: NA
j_call: TRBJ1-1
v_call: TRBV4-3
cdr3_length: 13
clone_size: NA
cdr3_aa: CASSQARGTEAFF
cdr3_nt: TGCGCCAGCAGCCAAGCGAGGGGAACTGAAGCTTTCTTT

d_call: NA
j_call: TRBJ2-3
v_call: TRBV11-2
cdr3_length: 12
clone_size: NA
cdr3_aa: CASSLGGSGQYF
cdr3_nt: TGTGCCAGCAGCTTAGGGGGGAGCGGGCAGTATTTT

d_call: NA
j_call: TRBJ1-5
v_call: TRBV6-5
cdr3_length: 14
clone_size: few
cdr3_aa: CASAGGFDNQPQHF
cdr3_nt: TGTGCCAGCGCGGGCGGGTTCGACAATCAGCCCCAGCATTTT

d_call: NA
j_call: TRBJ1-5
v_call: TRBV6-5
cdr3_length: 13
clone_size: once
cdr3_aa: CASSYGGGQPQHF
cdr3_nt: TGTGCCAGCAGTTACGGGGGCGGGCAGCCCCAGCATTTT

d_call: NA
j_call: TRBJ2-7
v_call: TRBV2
cdr3_length: 13
clone_size: few
cdr3_aa: CASRAPSSYEQYF
cdr3_nt: TGTGCCAGCAGGGCACCCAGCTCCTACGAGCAGTACTTC

d_call: NA
j_call: TRBJ2-7
v_call: TRBV19
cdr3_length: 12
clone_size: once
cdr3_aa: CASSEGPYEQYF
cdr3_nt: TGTGCCAGTAGTGAGGGACCCTACGAGCAGTACTTC